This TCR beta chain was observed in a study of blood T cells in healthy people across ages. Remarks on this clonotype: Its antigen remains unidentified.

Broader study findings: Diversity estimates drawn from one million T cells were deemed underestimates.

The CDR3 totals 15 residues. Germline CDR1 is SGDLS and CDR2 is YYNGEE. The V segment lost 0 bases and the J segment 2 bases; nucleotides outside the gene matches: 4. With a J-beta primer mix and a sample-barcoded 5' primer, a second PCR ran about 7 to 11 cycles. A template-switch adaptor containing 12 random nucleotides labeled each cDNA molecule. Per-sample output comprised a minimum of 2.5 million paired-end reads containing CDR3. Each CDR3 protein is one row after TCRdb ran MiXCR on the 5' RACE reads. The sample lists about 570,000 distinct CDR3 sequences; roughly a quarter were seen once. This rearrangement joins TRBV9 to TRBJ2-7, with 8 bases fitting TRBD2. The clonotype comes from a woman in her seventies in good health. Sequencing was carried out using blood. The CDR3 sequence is CASSVGTGLAYEQYF. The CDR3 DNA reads TGTGCCAGCAGCGTAGGAACGGGACTAGCCTACGAGCAGTACTTC.